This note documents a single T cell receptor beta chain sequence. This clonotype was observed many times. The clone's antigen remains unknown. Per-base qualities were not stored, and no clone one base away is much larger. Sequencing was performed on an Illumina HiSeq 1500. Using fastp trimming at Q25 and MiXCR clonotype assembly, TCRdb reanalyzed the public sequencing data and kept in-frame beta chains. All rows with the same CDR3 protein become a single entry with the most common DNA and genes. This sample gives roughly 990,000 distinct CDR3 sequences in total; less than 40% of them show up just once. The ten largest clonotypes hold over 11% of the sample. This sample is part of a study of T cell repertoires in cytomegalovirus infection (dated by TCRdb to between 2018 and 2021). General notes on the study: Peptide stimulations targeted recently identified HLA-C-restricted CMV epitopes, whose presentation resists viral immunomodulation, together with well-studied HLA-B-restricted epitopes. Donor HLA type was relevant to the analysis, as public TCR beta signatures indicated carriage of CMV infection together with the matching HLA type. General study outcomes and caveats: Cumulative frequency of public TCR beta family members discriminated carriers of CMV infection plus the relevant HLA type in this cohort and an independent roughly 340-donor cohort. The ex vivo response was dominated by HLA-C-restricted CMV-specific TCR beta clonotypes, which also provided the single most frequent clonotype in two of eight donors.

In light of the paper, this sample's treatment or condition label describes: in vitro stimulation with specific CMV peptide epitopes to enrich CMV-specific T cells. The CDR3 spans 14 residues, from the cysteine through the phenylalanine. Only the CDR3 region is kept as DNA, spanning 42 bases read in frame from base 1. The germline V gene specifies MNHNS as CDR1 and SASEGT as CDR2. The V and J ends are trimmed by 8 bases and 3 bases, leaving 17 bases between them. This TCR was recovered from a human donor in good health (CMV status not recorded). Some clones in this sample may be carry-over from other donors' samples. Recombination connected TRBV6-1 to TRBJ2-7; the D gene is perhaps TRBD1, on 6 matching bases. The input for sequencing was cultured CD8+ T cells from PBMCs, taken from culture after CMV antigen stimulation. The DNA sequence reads TGTGCCAGCGGGGTGGACAGAACCTTCTACGAGCAGTACTTC. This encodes CASGVDRTFYEQYF.